The sequence of this T cell receptor beta chain was determined in a study of blood T cells in healthy people across ages (dated by TCRdb to about 2015). About the investigation overall: In model experiments, roughly one uniquely barcoded TCR beta cDNA molecule per two T cells was captured by template switching. Age-related changes in TCR beta repertoire diversity were measured in the study by deep sequencing normalized with unique cDNA molecular identifiers. To avoid experimental bias, donors of different ages were randomly spread across the sequencing lanes. For two donors (one aged 18 to 29 and one aged 80 or older), the study analyzed two additional independent replicas of 1 million unique cDNA reads from the same blood draw. Donors were grouped into four age groups: young (average about 15 years), middle-aged (around 39), aged (around 62) and long-lived (approximately 78). The study at large found these results: Because donor CMV infection status was unknown, age-related changes in expanded clonotypes were potentially confounded. Because profiling used bulk unsorted PBMCs, naive and antigen-experienced compartments could not be compared conclusively. A strong correlation was found between observed TCR beta diversity and the percentage of naive T cells measured by flow cytometry. Compared with the aged group, more naive CD4+ T cells, fewer expanded clones and increased TCR diversity were shown by the long-lived group, suggesting age selection. Estimates of total diversity based on one million sequenced T cells were regarded as lower bounds and as underestimates. Observed TCR beta diversity per million T cells fell roughly linearly with age, and a significant reduction was already apparent by age roughly 40.

This clonotype appeared a few times. The antigen it recognizes is unknown. There are no base qualities to consult, and no much larger clone falls within one base. Library method: 5' RACE. The data were produced on an Illumina HiSeq 2500. A second roughly 7 to 11 cycle PCR used a sample-barcoded 5' primer and a J-beta primer mix. A template-switch 5' adaptor carrying 12 random nucleotides introduced a unique molecular identifier onto each TCR beta cDNA molecule. Each sample yielded at least 3 million CDR3-containing paired-end reads. All of the RNA was converted into first-strand cDNA using the Mint cDNA synthesis kit, with a TRBC-specific oligonucleotide serving as the primer. Following uracil-DNA glycosylase treatment, a first 18-cycle PCR with universal primers M1SS and BC2_uni_R was performed on all cDNA. In the authors' own workflow: For normalization, 1 million high-quality reads, each with a distinct molecular identifier, were randomly selected from each sample. Reads with shared molecular identifiers were discarded instead of being binned into consensus sequences. CDR3 identification, clonotype clustering and error correction used MiTCR with a Q25 quality threshold and the strictest error-elimination algorithm. A nonparametric unseen species model using Euler transformation provided a lower-bound estimate of total TCR beta diversity. The public sequencing data were trimmed at Q25 with fastp and processed into clonotypes with MiXCR by TCRdb, which kept only in-frame beta chains. Every distinct CDR3 protein forms one entry, paired with its most common genes and DNA. Clone size and V and J calls follow TCRdb, not the original study. Present in this sample are approximately 1.5 million distinct CDR3 sequences, 34% of which were seen just once. The ten largest clones add up to over 9% of the sample.

CDR1 and CDR2, per the germline V gene (reference sequence), are DFQATT and SNEGSKA. Taken from cysteine to phenylalanine, the CDR3 has 13 residues. Just the 39-base CDR3 DNA is kept, in frame starting at base 1. Donors were 39 systemically healthy Caucasian individuals from Russia aged roughly 6 to 90 years. Ten milliliters of peripheral blood were drawn from each donor into EDTA-treated Vacutainer tubes. Ficoll-Paque density-gradient centrifugation was used to isolate PBMCs, with at least 6.5 million per sample. Trizol reagent was used to extract total RNA from the PBMCs, yielding at least 5 micrograms per sample. For every donor, flow cytometry on a PBMC aliquot measured the percentage of naive CD45RAhigh/CD27high T cells.

The source material was blood. The rearrangement joined TRBV20-1 to TRBJ1-2; TRBD1 is possibly the D segment (6 matching bases). This receptor was taken from a woman aged 25-40 years in good health. The base sequence is TGCAGAGGGGGGGTTTTCCTCCCCTTCGGCTACACCTTC. Translated, it reads CRGGVFLPFGYTF.